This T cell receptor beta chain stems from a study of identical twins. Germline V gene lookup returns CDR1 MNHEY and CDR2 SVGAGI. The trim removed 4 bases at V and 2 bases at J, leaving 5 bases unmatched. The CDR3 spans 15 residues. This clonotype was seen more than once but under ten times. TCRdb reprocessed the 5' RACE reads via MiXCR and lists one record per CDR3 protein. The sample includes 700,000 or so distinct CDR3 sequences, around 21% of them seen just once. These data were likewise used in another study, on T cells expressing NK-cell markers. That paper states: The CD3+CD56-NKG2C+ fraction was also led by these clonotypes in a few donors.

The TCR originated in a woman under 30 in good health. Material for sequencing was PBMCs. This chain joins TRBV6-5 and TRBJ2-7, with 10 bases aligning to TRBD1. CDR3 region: CASSSSGTGAYEQYF. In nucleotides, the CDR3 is TGTGCCAGCAGTTCATCCGGGACAGGGGCCTACGAGCAGTACTTC.